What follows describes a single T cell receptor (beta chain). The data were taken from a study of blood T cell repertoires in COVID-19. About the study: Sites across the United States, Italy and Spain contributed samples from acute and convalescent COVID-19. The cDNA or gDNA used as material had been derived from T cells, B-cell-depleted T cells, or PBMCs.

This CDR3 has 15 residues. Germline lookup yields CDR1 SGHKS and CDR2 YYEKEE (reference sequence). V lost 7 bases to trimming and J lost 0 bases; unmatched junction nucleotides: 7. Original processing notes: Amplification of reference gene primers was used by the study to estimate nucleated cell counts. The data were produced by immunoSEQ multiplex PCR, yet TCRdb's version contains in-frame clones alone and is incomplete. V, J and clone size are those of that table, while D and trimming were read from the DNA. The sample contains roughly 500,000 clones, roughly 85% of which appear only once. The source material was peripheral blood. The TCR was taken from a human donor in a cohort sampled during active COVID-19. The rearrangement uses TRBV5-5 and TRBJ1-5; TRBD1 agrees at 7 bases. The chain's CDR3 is CASGQTGNSNQPQHF. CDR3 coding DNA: TGTGCCAGCGGTCAGACAGGGAATAGCAATCAGCCCCAGCATTTT.